The rows below give T cell receptor beta chains drawn from one sample of a study of a mutant IDH1 vaccine in newly diagnosed glioma. TCRdb keeps only in-frame clones here, not all; method: immunoSEQ multiplex PCR. The table includes about 83,000 clones, approximately 80% detected once. Their antigens are not known. The starting material was PBMCs, obtained from a glioma patient whose treatment included an IDH1 peptide vaccine. The receptors stem from a man aged 35-49 years with glioma. CDR3s include the opening cysteine and the closing phenylalanine or tryptophan. Fields, in order: J gene, clone size, D gene, V gene, CDR3 DNA, CDR3 protein. A D gene is named only where the DNA matches it firmly. Only part of the rows carry a size: once, few, many, or a class if the clone is expanded.

>TRBJ1-2|few|.|TRBV29-1
TGCAGCGTTGTGACAGACAACTATGGCTACACCTTC
CSVVTDNYGYTF
>TRBJ2-5|.|.|TRBV19
TGTGCCAGTAGTATTGTCCAGGGACAAGAGACCCAGTACTTC
CASSIVQGQETQYF
>TRBJ2-6|.|.|TRBV10-3
TGTGCCATCAGTGATATCGGCGTGGGGGCTGGGGCCAACGTCCTGACTTTC
CAISDIGVGAGANVLTF
>TRBJ2-7|.|.|TRBV7-2
TGTGCCAGCAGCTTACCTTTCTACGAGCAGTACTTC
CASSLPFYEQYF
>TRBJ1-2|.|.|TRBV5-6
TGTGCCAGCAGCTCCCCGGGACGCGGAGGGCTAATGGGCTACACCTTC
CASSSPGRGGLMGYTF
>TRBJ2-7|.|TRBD1|TRBV5-4
TGTGCCAGCAGCTCGACAGGGCCTGGATTTAAAGAGCAGTACTTC
CASSSTGPGFKEQYF
>TRBJ2-1|.|.|TRBV14
TGTGCCAGCAGCCGCCGGGGCTCCTACAATGAGCAGTTCTTC
CASSRRGSYNEQFF
>TRBJ2-2|few|.|TRBV6-5
TGTGCCAGCAGAGGGAACGGGGAGCTGTTTTTT
CASRGNGELFF
>TRBJ2-7|.|.|TRBV10-3
TGTGCCATCGGGCCAGCCTCACTATACGAGCAGTACTTC
CAIGPASLYEQYF
>TRBJ2-3|.|TRBD2|TRBV10-2
TGCGCCAGCAGTGACCCCTTCCCGGGACTAGCGGGGGGCGTGCGAGATACGCAGTATTTT
CASSDPFPGLAGGVRDTQYF
>TRBJ2-6|once|.|TRBV5-1
TGCGCCAGCATGGACACCTCTGGGGCCAACGTCCTGACTTTC
CASMDTSGANVLTF
>TRBJ1-4|once|TRBD1|TRBV18
TGTGCCAGCTCACCACCCGACAGGGGGGAAAAACTGTTTTTT
CASSPPDRGEKLFF
>TRBJ1-4|.|.|TRBV28
TGTGCCAGCAGTTTATCGGGGTTTACTGAAAAACTGTTTTTT
CASSLSGFTEKLFF
>TRBJ2-5|.|TRBD1|TRBV9
TGTGCCAGCAGCGTAGAGATAGGGACAGAGCAGTACTTC
CASSVEIGTEQYF
>TRBJ1-1|.|.|TRBV18
TGTGCCAGCTCACCACCTTCTACGAGGGCTGAAGCTTTCTTT
CASSPPSTRAEAFF
>TRBJ2-7|.|.|TRBV6-6
TGTGCCAGCCGGGAGTCGAGGTCCTACGAGCAGTACTTC
CASRESRSYEQYF
>TRBJ2-2|once|TRBD1|TRBV18
TGTGCCAGCTCACCATTAAGCGGACAGGGATACACCGGGGAGCTGTTTTTT
CASSPLSGQGYTGELFF
>TRBJ1-2|.|.|TRBV13
TGTGCCAGCAGCCCCTATCCTGGCTATGGCTACACCTTC
CASSPYPGYGYTF
>TRBJ1-1|.|TRBD1|TRBV28
TGTGCCAGCAAGCTCCCCGACAGGGGAGGTTTAGTTGAAGCTTTCTTT
CASKLPDRGGLVEAFF
>TRBJ2-7|few|.|TRBV28
TGTGCCAGCAGTTCCTCCAGGGTCTCCTACGAGCAGTACTTC
CASSSSRVSYEQYF
>TRBJ2-1|.|TRBD1|TRBV9
TGTGCCAGCAGCGTGACCGGGACAGGGGGGTCCTACAATGAGCAGTTCTTC
CASSVTGTGGSYNEQFF
>TRBJ2-3|.|.|TRBV7-2
TGTGCCAGCAGCTCTGCGGGGGCGGGAGATACGCAGTATTTT
CASSSAGAGDTQYF
>TRBJ2-3|.|.|TRBV6-1
TGTGCCAGCGATCAAATAGATACGCAGTATTTT
CASDQIDTQYF
>TRBJ1-2|.|.|TRBV1
TGCACCAGCAGCCCAAGGGGACAGGGGGCGCAAAATGGCTACACCTTC
CTSSPRGQGAQNGYTF
>TRBJ2-3|once|.|TRBV27
TGTGCCACCGGGACCATAACAGATACGCAGTATTTT
CATGTITDTQYF
>TRBJ1-1|.|.|TRBV5-4
TGTGCCAGCAGCCCCCCGGGGGTATGGTACACTGAAGCTTTCTTT
CASSPPGVWYTEAFF
>TRBJ2-5|.|.|TRBV7-9
TGTGCCAGCAGCCCCAAGGGTGGGAGGTCGTACCAAGAGACCCAGTACTTC
CASSPKGGRSYQETQYF
>TRBJ2-7|.|TRBD2|TRBV7-9
TGTGCCAGCAGCCCAGGACTAGCGGGGTACGAGCAGTACTTC
CASSPGLAGYEQYF
>TRBJ1-5|.|.|TRBV6-5
TGTGCCAGCAGCGATCTTAATAGCAATCAGCCCCAGCATTTT
CASSDLNSNQPQHF
>TRBJ1-4|many|.|TRBV7-9
TGTGCCAGCAGCTTAAGCGGGACACGGGATGAAAAACTGTTTTTT
CASSLSGTRDEKLFF
>TRBJ1-5|.|.|TRBV5-8
TGTGCCAGCAGTCCCCCTTACGGCCGCAATCAGCCCCAGCATTTT
CASSPPYGRNQPQHF
>TRBJ2-7|.|.|TRBV7-9
TGTGCCAGCAGCTTACCGCCCCACGAGCAGTACTTC
CASSLPPHEQYF
>TRBJ2-7|.|.|TRBV28
TGTGCCAGCAGTTCCGGAGCAGGGTGGTACGAGCAGTACTTC
CASSSGAGWYEQYF
>TRBJ2-3|.|TRBD1|TRBV18
TGTGCCAGCTCACCATCGGGTAGACCGTGGACAGGGGGCTTTTACACAGATACGCAGTATTTT
CASSPSGRPWTGGFYTDTQYF